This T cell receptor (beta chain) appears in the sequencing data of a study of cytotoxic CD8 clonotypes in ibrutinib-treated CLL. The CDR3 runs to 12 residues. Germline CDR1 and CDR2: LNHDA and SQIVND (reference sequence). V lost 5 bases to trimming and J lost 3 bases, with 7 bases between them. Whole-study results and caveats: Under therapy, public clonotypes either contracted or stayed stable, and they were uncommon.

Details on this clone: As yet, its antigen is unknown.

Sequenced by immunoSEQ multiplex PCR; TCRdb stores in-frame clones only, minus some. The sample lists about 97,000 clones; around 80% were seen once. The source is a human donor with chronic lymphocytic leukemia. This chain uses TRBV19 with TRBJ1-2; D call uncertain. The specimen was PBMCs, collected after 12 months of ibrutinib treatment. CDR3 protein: CASSPGDYGYTF. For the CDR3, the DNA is TGTGCCAGTAGTCCGGGAGACTATGGCTACACCTTC.